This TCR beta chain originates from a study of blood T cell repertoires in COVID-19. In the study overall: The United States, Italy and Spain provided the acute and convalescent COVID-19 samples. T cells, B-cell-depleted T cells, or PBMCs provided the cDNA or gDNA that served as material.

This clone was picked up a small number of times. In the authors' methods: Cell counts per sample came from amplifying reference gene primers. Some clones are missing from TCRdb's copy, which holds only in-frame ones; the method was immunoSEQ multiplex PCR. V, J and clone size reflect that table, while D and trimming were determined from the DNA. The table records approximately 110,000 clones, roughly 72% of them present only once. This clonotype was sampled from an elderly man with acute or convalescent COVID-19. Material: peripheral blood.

The CDR3 here is CASSSGETYGYTF. For the CDR3, the DNA is TGTGCCAGCAGCTCCGGGGAGACCTATGGCTACACCTTC. The V and J genes are TRBV6-6 and TRBJ1-2; no clear D gene. The germline V and J ends were trimmed by 6 bases and 4 bases, with 12 bases remaining between them. The CDR3 contains 13 residues. In germline, CDR1 is MNHNY, CDR2 SVGAGI (reference sequence).